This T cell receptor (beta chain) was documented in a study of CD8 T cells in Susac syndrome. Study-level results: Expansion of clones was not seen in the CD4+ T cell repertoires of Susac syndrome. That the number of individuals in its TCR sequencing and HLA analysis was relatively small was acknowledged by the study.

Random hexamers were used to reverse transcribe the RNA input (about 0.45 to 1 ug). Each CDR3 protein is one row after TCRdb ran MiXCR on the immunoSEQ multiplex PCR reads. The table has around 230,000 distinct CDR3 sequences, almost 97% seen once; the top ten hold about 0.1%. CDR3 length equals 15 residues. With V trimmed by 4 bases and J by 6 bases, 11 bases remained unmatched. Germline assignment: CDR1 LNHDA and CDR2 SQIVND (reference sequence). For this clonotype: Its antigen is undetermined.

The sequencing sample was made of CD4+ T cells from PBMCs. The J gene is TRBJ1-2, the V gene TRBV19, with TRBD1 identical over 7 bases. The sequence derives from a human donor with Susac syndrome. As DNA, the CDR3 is TGTGCCAGTAGTACCCGCTCTCGGACAGGACATGGCTACACCTTC. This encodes CASSTRSRTGHGYTF.